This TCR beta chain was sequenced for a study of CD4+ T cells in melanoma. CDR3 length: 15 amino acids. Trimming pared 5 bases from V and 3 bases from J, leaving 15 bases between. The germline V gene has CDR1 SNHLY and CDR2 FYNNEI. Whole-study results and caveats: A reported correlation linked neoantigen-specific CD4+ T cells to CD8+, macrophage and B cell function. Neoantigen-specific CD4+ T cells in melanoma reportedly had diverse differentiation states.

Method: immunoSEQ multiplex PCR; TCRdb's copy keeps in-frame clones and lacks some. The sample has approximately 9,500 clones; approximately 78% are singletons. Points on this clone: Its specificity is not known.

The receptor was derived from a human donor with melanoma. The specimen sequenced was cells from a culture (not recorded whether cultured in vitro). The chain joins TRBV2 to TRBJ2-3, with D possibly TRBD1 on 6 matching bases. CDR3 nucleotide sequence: TGTGCCAGCAGTAGGGTCGGACAGAGAACAGATACGCAGTATTTT. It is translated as CASSRVGQRTDTQYF.